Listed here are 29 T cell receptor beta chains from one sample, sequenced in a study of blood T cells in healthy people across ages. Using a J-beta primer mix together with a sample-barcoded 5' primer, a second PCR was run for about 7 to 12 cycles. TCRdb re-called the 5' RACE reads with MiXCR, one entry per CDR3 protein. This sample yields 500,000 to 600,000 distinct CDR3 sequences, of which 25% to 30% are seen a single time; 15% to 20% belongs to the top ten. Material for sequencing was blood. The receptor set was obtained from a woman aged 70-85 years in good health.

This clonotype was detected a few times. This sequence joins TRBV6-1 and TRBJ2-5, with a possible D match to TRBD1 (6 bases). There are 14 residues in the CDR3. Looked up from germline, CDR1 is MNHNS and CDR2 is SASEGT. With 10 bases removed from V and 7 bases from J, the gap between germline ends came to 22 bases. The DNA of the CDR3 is TGTGCCACCGACTTACTGGCGATGGGGGCGACCCAGTACTTC. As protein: CATDLLAMGATQYF.

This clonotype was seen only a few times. The CDR3 DNA is TGCAGTGCTTTCCCCGGGACAGGGACGGAGACCCAGTACTTC. It codes for CSAFPGTGTETQYF. The gene calls are TRBV20-1 and TRBJ2-5, with 9 bases that match TRBD1. CDR1 and CDR2 from the germline V gene are DFQATT and SNEGSKA (reference sequence). This CDR3 has 14 amino acids. V lost 5 bases to trimming and J lost 5 bases; unmatched junction nucleotides: 9.

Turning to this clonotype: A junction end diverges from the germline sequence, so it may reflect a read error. The CDR3 is CGAKRQGPNEKLFF. DNA of the CDR3: TGCGGTGCTAAACGCCAGGGGCCTAATGAAAAACTGTTTTTT. This chain joins TRBV20-1 and TRBJ1-4, with D tentatively TRBD1 (6 bases). From germline, CDR1 is DFQATT and CDR2 SNEGSKA (reference sequence). The CDR3 has 14 amino acids.

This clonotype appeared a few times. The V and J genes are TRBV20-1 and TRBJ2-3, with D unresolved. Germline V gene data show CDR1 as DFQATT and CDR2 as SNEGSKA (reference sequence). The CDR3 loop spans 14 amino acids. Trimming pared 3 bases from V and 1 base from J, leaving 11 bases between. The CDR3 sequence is CSASWQTGTDTQYF. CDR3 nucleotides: TGCAGTGCTAGTTGGCAGACGGGCACAGATACGCAGTATTTT.

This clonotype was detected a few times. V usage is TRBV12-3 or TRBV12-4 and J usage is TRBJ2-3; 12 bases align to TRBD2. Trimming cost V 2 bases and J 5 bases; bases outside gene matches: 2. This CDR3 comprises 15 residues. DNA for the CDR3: TGTGCCAGCAGTTTACTAGCGGGGGGGCGAGATACGCAGTATTTT. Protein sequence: CASSLLAGGRDTQYF.

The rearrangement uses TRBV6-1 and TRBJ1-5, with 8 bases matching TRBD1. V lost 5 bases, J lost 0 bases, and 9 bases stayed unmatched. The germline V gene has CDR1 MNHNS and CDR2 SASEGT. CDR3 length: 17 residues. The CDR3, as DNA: TGTGCCAGCAGTAAGACAGGGGATCTTTATAGCAATCAGCCCCAGCATTTT. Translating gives CASSKTGDLYSNQPQHF.

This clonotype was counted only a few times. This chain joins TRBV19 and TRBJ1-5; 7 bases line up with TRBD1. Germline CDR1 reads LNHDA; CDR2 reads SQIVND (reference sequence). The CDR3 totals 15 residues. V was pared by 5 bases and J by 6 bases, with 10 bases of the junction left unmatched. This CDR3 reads CASSHRGAGGQPQHF. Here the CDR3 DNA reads TGTGCCAGTAGTCACAGGGGCGCCGGGGGTCAGCCCCAGCATTTT.

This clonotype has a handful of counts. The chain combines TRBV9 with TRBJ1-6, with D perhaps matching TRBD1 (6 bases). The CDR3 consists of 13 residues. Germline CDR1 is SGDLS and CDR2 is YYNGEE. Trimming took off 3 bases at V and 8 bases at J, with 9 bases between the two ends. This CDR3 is CASSGTVDSPLHF. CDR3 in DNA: TGTGCCAGCAGCGGGACAGTTGATTCACCCCTCCACTTT. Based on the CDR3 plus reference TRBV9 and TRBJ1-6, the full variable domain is DSGVTQTPKHLITATGQRVTLRCSPRSGDLSVYWYQQSLDQGLQFLIQYYNGEERAKGNILERFSAQQFPDLHSELNLSSLELGDSALYFCASSGTVDSPLHFGNGTRLTVT.

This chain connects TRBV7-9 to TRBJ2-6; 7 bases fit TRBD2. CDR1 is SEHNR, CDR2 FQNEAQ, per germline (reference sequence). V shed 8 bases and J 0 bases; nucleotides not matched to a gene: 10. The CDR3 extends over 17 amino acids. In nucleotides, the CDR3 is TGTGCCAGCTCCGAACGGGGGGTAGACTCTGGGGCCAACGTCCTGACTTTC. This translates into CASSERGVDSGANVLTF.

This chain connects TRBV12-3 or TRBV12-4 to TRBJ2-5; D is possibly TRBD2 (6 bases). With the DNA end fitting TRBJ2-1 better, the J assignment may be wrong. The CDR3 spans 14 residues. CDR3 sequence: CASRFPGLINEQFF. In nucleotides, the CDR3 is TGTGCCAGCAGATTCCCGGGACTCATCAATGAGCAGTTCTTC.

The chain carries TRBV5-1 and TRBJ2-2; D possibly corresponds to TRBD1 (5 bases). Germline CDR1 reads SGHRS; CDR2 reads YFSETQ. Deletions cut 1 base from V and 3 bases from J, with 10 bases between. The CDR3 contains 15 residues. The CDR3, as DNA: TGCGCCAGCAGCTTGTCGGCAGGGCACACCGGGGAGCTGTTTTTT. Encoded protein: CASSLSAGHTGELFF.

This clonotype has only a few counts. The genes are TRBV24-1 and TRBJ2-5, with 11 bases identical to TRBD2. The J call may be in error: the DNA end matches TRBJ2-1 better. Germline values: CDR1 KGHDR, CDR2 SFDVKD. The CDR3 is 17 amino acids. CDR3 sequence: CATSDPLAGAEYNEQFF. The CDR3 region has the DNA TGTGCCACCAGTGATCCACTAGCGGGGGCCGAATACAATGAGCAGTTCTTC.

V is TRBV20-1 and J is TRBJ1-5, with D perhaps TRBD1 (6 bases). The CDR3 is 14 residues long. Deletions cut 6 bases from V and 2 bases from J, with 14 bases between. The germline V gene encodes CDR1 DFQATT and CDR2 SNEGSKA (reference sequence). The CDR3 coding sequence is TGCAGTGCCAAGGGGGGGACGGGCAATCAGCCCCAGCATTTT. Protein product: CSAKGGTGNQPQHF.

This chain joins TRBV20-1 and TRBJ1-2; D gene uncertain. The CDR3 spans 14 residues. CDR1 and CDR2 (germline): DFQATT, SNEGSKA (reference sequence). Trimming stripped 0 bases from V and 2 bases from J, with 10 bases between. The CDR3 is CSARDMGRNYGYTF. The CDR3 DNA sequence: TGCAGTGCTAGAGATATGGGCAGGAACTATGGCTACACCTTC.

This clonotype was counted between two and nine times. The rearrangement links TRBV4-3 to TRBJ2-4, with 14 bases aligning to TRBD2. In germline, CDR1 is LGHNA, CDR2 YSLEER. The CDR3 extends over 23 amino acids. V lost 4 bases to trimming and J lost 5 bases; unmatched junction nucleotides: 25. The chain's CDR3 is CASSRSAAGRGLAGAKGQNIQYF. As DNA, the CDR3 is TGCGCCAGCAGCCGATCAGCCGCCGGAAGGGGACTAGCGGGGGCCAAGGGTCAAAACATTCAGTACTTC.

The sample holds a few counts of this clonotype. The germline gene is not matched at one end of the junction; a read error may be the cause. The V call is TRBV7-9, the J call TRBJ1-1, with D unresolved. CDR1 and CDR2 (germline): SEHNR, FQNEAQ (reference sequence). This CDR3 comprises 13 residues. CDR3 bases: TGTGCCTGCAGCTTATGGGTGAACACTGAAGCTTTCTTT. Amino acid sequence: CACSLWVNTEAFF.

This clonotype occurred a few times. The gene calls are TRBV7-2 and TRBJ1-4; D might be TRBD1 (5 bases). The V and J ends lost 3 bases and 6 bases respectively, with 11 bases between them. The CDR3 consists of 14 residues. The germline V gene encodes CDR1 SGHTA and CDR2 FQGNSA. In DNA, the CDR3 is TGTGCCAGCAGCTTGCAGGGTTGGCATGAAAAACTGTTTTTT. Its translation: CASSLQGWHEKLFF.

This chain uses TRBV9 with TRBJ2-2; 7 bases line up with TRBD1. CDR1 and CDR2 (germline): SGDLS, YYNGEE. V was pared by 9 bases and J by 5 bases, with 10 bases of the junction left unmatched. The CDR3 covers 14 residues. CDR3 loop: CATGQFLETGELFF. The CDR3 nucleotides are TGTGCCACGGGACAGTTTCTTGAAACCGGGGAGCTGTTTTTT.

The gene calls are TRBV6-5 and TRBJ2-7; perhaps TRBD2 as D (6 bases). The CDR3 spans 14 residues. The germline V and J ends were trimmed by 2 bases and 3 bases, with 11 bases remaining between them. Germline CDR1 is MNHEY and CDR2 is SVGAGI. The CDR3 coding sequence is TGTGCCAGCAGTTACGGGGTGGACTACTACGAGCAGTACTTC. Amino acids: CASSYGVDYYEQYF.

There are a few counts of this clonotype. CDR3 bases: TGTGCCACCTCTAGCGGGAACTACAATGAGCAGTTCTTC. It is translated as CATSSGNYNEQFF. V and J are TRBV12-3 or TRBV12-4 and TRBJ2-1; 9 bases are shared with TRBD2. CDR3 length equals 13 residues. With 10 bases clipped from V and 3 bases from J, the junction kept 4 bases outside the gene matches.

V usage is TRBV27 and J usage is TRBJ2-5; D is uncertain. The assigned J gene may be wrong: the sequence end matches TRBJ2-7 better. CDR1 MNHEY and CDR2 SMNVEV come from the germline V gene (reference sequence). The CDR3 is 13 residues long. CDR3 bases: TGTGCCAGCAGTTTACCGGACGGAAGCGAGCAGTACTTC. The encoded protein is CASSLPDGSEQYF.

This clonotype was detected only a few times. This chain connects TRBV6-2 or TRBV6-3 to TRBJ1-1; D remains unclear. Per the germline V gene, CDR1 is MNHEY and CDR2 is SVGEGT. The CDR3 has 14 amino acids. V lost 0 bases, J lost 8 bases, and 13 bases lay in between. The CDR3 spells CASSYSPTALEAFF. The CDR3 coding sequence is TGTGCCAGCAGTTACTCGCCTACAGCTTTAGAAGCTTTCTTT.

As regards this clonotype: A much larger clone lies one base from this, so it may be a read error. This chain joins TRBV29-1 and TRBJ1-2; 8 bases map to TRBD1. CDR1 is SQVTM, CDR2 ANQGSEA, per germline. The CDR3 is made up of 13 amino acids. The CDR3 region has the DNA TGCAGTATACGCAGGGGGCGAAAAGATGGCTACACCTTC. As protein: CSIRRGRKDGYTF.

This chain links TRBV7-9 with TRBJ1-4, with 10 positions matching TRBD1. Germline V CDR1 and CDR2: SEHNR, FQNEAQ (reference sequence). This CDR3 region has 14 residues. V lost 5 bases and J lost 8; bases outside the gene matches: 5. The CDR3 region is CASSRDRGREKLFF. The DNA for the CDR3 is TGTGCCAGCAGCCGGGACAGGGGCCGAGAAAAACTGTTTTTT.

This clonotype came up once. This CDR3 is CASRPREIMNTEAFF. In nucleotides, the CDR3 is TGTGCCAGCAGACCCCGGGAGATTATGAACACTGAAGCTTTCTTT. The rearrangement links TRBV7-9 to TRBJ1-1; D remains ambiguous. Germline V lookup: CDR1 SEHNR, CDR2 FQNEAQ (reference sequence). The length of the CDR3 is 15 residues. V lost 6 bases and J 0 bases, leaving 14 bases between the germline ends.

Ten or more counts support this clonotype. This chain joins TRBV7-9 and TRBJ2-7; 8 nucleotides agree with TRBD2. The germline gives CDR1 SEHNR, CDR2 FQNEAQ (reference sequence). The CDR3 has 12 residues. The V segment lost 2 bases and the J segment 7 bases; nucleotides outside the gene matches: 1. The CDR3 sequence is CASSLSGGEQYF. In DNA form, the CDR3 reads TGTGCCAGCAGCTTATCGGGGGGGGAGCAGTACTTC.

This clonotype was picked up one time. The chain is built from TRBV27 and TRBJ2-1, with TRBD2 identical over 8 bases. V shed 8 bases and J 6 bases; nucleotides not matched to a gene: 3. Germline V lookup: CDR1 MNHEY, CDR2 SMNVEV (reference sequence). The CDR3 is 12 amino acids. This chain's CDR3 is CASWTSINEQFF. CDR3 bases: TGTGCCAGCTGGACTAGCATCAATGAGCAGTTCTTC.

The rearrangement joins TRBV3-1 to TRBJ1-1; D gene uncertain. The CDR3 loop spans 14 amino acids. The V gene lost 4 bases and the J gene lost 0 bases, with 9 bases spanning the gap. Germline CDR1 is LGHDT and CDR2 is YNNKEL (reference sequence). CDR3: CASSLDYLNTEAFF. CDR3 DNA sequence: TGTGCCAGCAGCCTGGACTACCTGAACACTGAAGCTTTCTTT.

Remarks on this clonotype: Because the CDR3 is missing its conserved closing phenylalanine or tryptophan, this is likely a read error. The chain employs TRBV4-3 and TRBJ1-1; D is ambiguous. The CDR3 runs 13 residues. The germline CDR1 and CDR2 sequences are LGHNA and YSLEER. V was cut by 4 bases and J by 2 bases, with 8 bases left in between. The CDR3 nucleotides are TGCGCCAGCAGCCTTTGGGGAAACACTGAAGCTTTCTCT. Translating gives CASSLWGNTEAFS.